Following are 18 T cell receptor beta chains from one sample sequenced in a study of blood T cell repertoires in COVID-19. The method was immunoSEQ multiplex PCR; TCRdb's version includes in-frame clones alone and lacks a portion of them. The data contain about 69,000 clones, 90% of them singletons. The material sequenced was peripheral blood. Receptors originate from a man between 45 and 60 years old with acute or convalescent COVID-19.

The chain recombines TRBV6-2 or TRBV6-3 with TRBJ2-2; unclear D gene. This CDR3 comprises 15 residues. Germline V gives CDR1 MNHEY, CDR2 SVGEGT. Trimming pared 5 bases from V and 3 bases from J, leaving 13 bases between. CDR3 region: CASSGPHSDTGELFF. The CDR3 DNA reads TGTGCCAGCAGTGGGCCCCACTCTGACACCGGGGAGCTGTTTTTT.

V and J are TRBV27 and TRBJ1-2; TRBD1 might be the D (6 bases). CDR3 size: 13 residues. The V end was cut by 3 bases, the J end by 5 bases, with 10 bases between. The germline CDR1 and CDR2 sequences are MNHEY and SMNVEV (reference sequence). The CDR3 nucleotides read TGTGCCAGCAGTTTTGGGACACTATATGGCTACACCTTC. It translates to CASSFGTLYGYTF.

The chain recombines TRBV30 with TRBJ2-2; D gene unclear. This CDR3 has 13 amino acids. V was cut by 4 bases and J by 5 bases, with 11 bases left in between. Germline assignment: CDR1 GTSNPN and CDR2 SVGIG (reference sequence). The DNA of the CDR3 is TGTGCCTGGACTAGGAGAACAACCGGGGAGCTGTTTTTT. Protein sequence: CAWTRRTTGELFF.

This clone showed up just once. This chain connects TRBV2 to TRBJ1-2; 10 nucleotides align to TRBD1. Trimming at V came to 4 bases and at J to 8 bases, leaving 10 bases not matched to a gene. This CDR3 has 15 residues. The V gene's germline CDR1 is SNHLY and CDR2 FYNNEI. The CDR3 here is CASSGDRGSVVGYTF. The CDR3 DNA reads as TGTGCCAGCAGTGGGGACAGGGGAAGCGTGGTGGGCTACACCTTC.

V usage is TRBV18 and J usage is TRBJ2-1, with 7 bases that match TRBD2. The CDR3 consists of 14 residues. The V and J ends lost 5 bases and 0 bases, in that order; junction bases with no gene match: 1. Germline V gene sequence: CDR1 KGHSH, CDR2 LQKENI. The DNA of the CDR3 is TGTGCCAGCTCAAGCGGGATCTCCTACAATGAGCAGTTCTTC. Its translation is CASSSGISYNEQFF.

The chain has TRBV18 and TRBJ1-2, with 7 bases aligning to TRBD1. Germline V gene sequence: CDR1 KGHSH, CDR2 LQKENI. V lost 3 bases and J lost 7; bases outside the gene matches: 14. The CDR3 consists of 16 residues. This chain's CDR3 is CASSPSPGQAFGGYTF. The CDR3 coding sequence is TGTGCCAGCTCACCCAGTCCTGGACAGGCTTTCGGTGGCTACACCTTC.

The genes are TRBV19 and TRBJ1-6, with D uncertain. V shed 11 bases and J shed 0 bases, with 5 bases lying between them. This CDR3 contains 12 residues. The V gene's germline CDR1 is LNHDA and CDR2 SQIVND (reference sequence). In DNA form, the CDR3 reads TGTGCCGCTAGCTCCTATAATTCACCCCTCCACTTT. Translated: CAASSYNSPLHF.

The chain carries TRBV5-8 and TRBJ2-5; 9 positions match TRBD2. The germline CDR1 and CDR2 sequences are SGHTS and YDEGEE. This CDR3 has 14 residues. The trim removed 4 bases at V and 2 bases at J, leaving 3 bases unmatched. The CDR3 DNA reads TGTGCCAGCAGCCACAGCGGGAGGCAAGAGACCCAGTACTTC. The encoded protein is CASSHSGRQETQYF.

The rearrangement links TRBV9 to TRBJ1-1; D gene uncertain. The CDR3 is 13 residues long. Germline V gene sequence: CDR1 SGDLS, CDR2 YYNGEE. V lost 2 bases and J lost 4, with 9 bases in between. CDR3 sequence (DNA): TGTGCCAGCAGCGTGGAGCGGGGCACTGAAGCTTTCTTT. Translating gives CASSVERGTEAFF.

The chain combines TRBV7-9 with TRBJ1-2, with 7 bases that match TRBD1. V trimming: 8 bases; J trimming: 1 base; junction bases outside the gene matches: 7. The CDR3 sequence is 14 residues long. The V gene's germline CDR1 is SEHNR and CDR2 FQNEAQ (reference sequence). The CDR3 DNA reads as TGTGCCAGCTCTGGACAGGCTATTAACTATGGCTACACCTTC. It codes for CASSGQAINYGYTF.

This clone has a single count. The J gene is TRBJ1-2, the V gene TRBV10-3, with 7 bases aligning to TRBD1. After removal of 6 bases from V and 8 bases from J, the junction contained 15 bases not matched to a gene. The germline gives CDR1 ENHRY, CDR2 SYGVKD. The CDR3 contains 15 residues. The CDR3 DNA follows: TGTGCCATCAGCCCCGGGACAGAAGTCTCCTACGGCTACACCTTC. Translation: CAISPGTEVSYGYTF.

J is TRBJ2-1 and V is TRBV5-1; TRBD2 aligns across 8 bases. CDR1 SGHRS and CDR2 YFSETQ come from the germline V gene. V gave up 1 base and J gave up 6 bases; unmatched junction bases: 12. The CDR3 is made up of 17 amino acids. Here the CDR3 reads CASSLRSGRSRFNEQFF. DNA of the CDR3: TGCGCCAGCAGCTTGAGAAGCGGGAGAAGTCGGTTCAATGAGCAGTTCTTC.

This clone appeared once. This chain uses TRBV7-9 with TRBJ2-1; D not resolved. Germline V lookup: CDR1 SEHNR, CDR2 FQNEAQ (reference sequence). There are 12 residues in the CDR3. Trimming removed 2 bases at V and 8 bases at J, with 7 bases between. CDR3 protein: CASSLMPDEQFF. The CDR3 bases are TGTGCCAGCAGCTTAATGCCGGATGAGCAGTTCTTC.

This clone occurred once. The gene calls are TRBV6-5 and TRBJ2-7; TRBD1 matches 7 bases. The CDR3 length is 15 residues. V was clipped by 4 bases and J by 0 bases; unmatched bases: 6. Germline values: CDR1 MNHEY, CDR2 SVGAGI. In DNA, the CDR3 is TGTGCCAGCAGTTTTGCGACAGGGCACTCCTACGAGCAGTACTTC. This translates into CASSFATGHSYEQYF.

This clone was detected a few times. The chain is built from TRBV6-1 and TRBJ1-5; no definite D call. Trimming removed 2 bases from V and 11 bases from J, with 16 bases in between. This CDR3 has 14 amino acids. CDR1 is MNHNS and CDR2 is SASEGT in the germline V gene. CDR3 sequence (DNA): TGTGCCAGCAGTGAACCCGCAGGCAAGGCAGCCCAGCATTTT. It is translated as CASSEPAGKAAQHF.

V and J are TRBV4-1 and TRBJ1-6; 10 bases match TRBD1. V shed 1 base, J shed 10 bases, and the junction held 4 bases outside the gene matches. The CDR3 runs 15 residues. CDR1 and CDR2 (germline): MGHRA, YSYEKL. CDR3 coding DNA: TGCGCCAGCAGCCAAGGGGGGACAGGGGTCTCACCCCTCCACTTT. This sequence encodes CASSQGGTGVSPLHF.

V is TRBV24-1 and J is TRBJ2-2, with unresolved D. The germline V gene has CDR1 KGHDR and CDR2 SFDVKD. Trimming stripped 7 bases from V and 1 base from J, with 15 bases between. The CDR3 contains 16 residues. As DNA, the CDR3 is TGTGCCACCAGCCAAGTCTTTAGACAGAACACCGGGGAGCTGTTTTTT. Protein product: CATSQVFRQNTGELFF.

The rearrangement joins TRBV5-4 to TRBJ1-1; a weak D match, TRBD1 (6 bases). V lost 4 bases to trimming and J lost 1 base, with 11 bases between them. CDR3 size: 14 residues. The germline CDR1 and CDR2 sequences are SGHNT and YYREEE (reference sequence). Here the CDR3 reads CASSVDSQNTEAFF. CDR3 coding DNA: TGTGCCAGCAGCGTGGACAGCCAGAACACTGAAGCTTTCTTT.